This T cell receptor beta chain is drawn from a study of T cell responses to AZD1222 COVID-19 vaccine. Overall study findings and caveats: Dominant at 160-218 and 743-854, vaccine-associated CD4 TCRs also spanned spike.

Data came from immunoSEQ multiplex PCR; TCRdb stores just in-frame clones and leaves some out. This sample has hundreds of thousands of clones, with 90% to 95% found just once. The CDR3 loop spans 15 amino acids. Germline V gene lookup returns CDR1 ENHRY and CDR2 SYGVKD. V lost 0 bases to trimming and J lost 4 bases, with 10 bases between them. As for this clone: Antigen: not known.

This sample comprised peripheral blood, obtained on day 0 of MenACWY control vaccination. The rearrangement uses TRBV10-3 and TRBJ2-1, with D perhaps TRBD2 (7 bases). The source of this sequence is an adult in good health. The chain's CDR3 is CAISESGGQYNEQFF. In DNA, the CDR3 is TGTGCCATCAGTGAGTCGGGGGGGCAGTACAATGAGCAGTTCTTC.